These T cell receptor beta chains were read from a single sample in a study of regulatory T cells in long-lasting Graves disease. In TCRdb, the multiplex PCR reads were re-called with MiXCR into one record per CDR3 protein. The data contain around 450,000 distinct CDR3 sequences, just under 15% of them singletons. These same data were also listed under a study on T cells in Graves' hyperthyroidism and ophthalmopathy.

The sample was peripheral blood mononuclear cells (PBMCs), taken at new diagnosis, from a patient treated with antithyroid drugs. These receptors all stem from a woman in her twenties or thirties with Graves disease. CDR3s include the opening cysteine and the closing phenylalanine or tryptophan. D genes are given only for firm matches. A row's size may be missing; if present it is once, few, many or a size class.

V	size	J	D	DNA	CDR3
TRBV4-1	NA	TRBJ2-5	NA	TGCGCCAGCAGCAGTTGGAGGAGGGAGACCCAGTACTTC	CASSSWRRETQYF
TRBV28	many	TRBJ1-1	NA	TGTGCCAGCAGCTCAGACACTGAAGCTTTCTTT	CASSSDTEAFF
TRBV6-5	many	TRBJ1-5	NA	TGTGCCAGCAGTTACTCCTCAGGGCTGAATCAGCCCCAGCATTTT	CASSYSSGLNQPQHF
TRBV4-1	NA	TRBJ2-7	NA	TGCGCCAGCAGCCAAGATCGGGGAGGTTTGATCTACGAGCAGTACTTC	CASSQDRGGLIYEQYF
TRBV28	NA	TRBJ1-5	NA	TGTGCCAGCAGTTTAGAGTCCGGTTATAGCAATCAGTCCCAGCATTTT	CASSLESGYSNQSQHF
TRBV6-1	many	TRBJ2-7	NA	TGTGCCAGCAGCGGAGCCCATTGGGATAGCCTGTCCTACGAGCAGTACTTC	CASSGAHWDSLSYEQYF
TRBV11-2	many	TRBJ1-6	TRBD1	TGTGCCAGCAGCGAGACAGGGTACAATTCACCCCTCCACTTT	CASSETGYNSPLHF
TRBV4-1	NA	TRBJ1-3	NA	TGCGCCAGCAGCCAAGAGGCGGCAAGGTCCTCTGGAAACACCATATATTTT	CASSQEAARSSGNTIYF
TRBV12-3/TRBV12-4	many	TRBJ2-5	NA	TGTGCCAGCAGTTTCGGGCTCGGGGCGGGGGCACAAGAGACCCAGTACTTC	CASSFGLGAGAQETQYF
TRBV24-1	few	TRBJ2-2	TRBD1	TGTGCCACCAGCCCGACAGGGGGGTTGAGGGCACGCACCGGGGAGCTGTTTTTT	CATSPTGGLRARTGELFF
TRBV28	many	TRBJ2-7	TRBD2	TGTGCCAGCAGGGTAGCGGGAGGAGGCTCCGAGCAGTACTTC	CASRVAGGGSEQYF
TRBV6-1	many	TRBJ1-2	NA	TGTGCCAGCAGTGAGACGACAGGACACTATGGCTACACCTTC	CASSETTGHYGYTF
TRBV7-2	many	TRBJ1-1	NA	TGTGCCAGCAGCCCTGAAGGGGAGGGAACTGAAGCTTTCTTT	CASSPEGEGTEAFF
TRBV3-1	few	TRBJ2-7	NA	TGTGCCAGCAGCCCCGAGGGGATACCCTACGAGCAGTACTTC	CASSPEGIPYEQYF
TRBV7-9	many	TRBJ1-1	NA	TGTGCCAGCAGCACCGGCACTGAAGCTTTCTTT	CASSTGTEAFF
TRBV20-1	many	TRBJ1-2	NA	TGCAGTGTTCCACCGGGACACGGCTATGGCTACACCTTC	CSVPPGHGYGYTF
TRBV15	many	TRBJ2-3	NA	TGTGCCACCAGCAGTGGGGTAGCGACTAGCACAGATACGCAGTATTTT	CATSSGVATSTDTQYF
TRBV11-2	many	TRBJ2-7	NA	TGTGCCAGCAGCTTAGCTTGGGGATACCCCTACGAGCAGTACTTC	CASSLAWGYPYEQYF
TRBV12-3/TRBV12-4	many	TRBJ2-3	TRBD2	TGTGCCAGCAGCCCACATCTAGCGGGAACAGATACGCAGTATTTT	CASSPHLAGTDTQYF
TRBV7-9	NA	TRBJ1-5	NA	TGTGCCAGCAGCTTAGATGCTCTCAATCAGCCCCAGCATTTT	CASSLDALNQPQHF
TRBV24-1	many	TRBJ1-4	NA	TGTGCCACCAGTCGGGGCGGGAATGAAAAACTGTTTTTT	CATSRGGNEKLFF
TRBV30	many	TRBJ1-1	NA	TGTGCCTGGACTCAATTGAACACTGAAGCTTTCTTT	CAWTQLNTEAFF
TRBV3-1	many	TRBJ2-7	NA	TGTGCCAGCAGCCAAGGACGGCTAGCGTTGGGCGAGCAGTACTTC	CASSQGRLALGEQYF
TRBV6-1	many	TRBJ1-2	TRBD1	TGTGCCAGCAGAGGATACGGACAGGCGAGTTACTATGGCTACACCTTC	CASRGYGQASYYGYTF
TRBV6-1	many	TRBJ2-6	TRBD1	TGTGCCAGCAGCCCAGGGGGTGGGGCCAACGTCCTGACTTTC	CASSPGGGANVLTF
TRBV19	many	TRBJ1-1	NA	TGTGCCAGTAGGCTCCGGGGGCGATCGGAGACTGAAGCTTTCTTT	CASRLRGRSETEAFF
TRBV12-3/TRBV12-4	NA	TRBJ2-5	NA	TGTGCCAGCATGGGGGGAATAGACCAGTACTTC	CASMGGIDQYF
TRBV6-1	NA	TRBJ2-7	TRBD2	TGTGCCAGCAGCGCCCGGACTAGCGTTTACGAGCAGTACTTC	CASSARTSVYEQYF
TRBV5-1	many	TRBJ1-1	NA	TGCGCCAGCAGCTTCTGGGGACAGAACACTGAAGCTTTCTTT	CASSFWGQNTEAFF
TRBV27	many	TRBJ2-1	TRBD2	TGTGCCAGCACTTCAGGGGGACTAGCGGATTTCAGGGGGGACAATGAGCAGTTCTTC	CASTSGGLADFRGDNEQFF
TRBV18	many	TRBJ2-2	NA	TGTGCCAGCTCACCACCTGCATCCTACACCGGGGAGCTGTTTTTT	CASSPPASYTGELFF
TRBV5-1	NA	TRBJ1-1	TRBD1	TGCGCCAGCAGCGTGACAGGGGGGATGAACACTGAAGCTTTCTTT	CASSVTGGMNTEAFF
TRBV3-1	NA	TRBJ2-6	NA	TGTGCCAGCAGTGATCCGAGCGGGCCCGCAAACTCTGGGGCCAACGCCCTGACTTTC	CASSDPSGPANSGANALTF
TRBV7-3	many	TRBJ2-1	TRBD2	TGTGCCAGCAGCTTACTTGGGACTAGGGGGAATGAGCAGTTCTTC	CASSLLGTRGNEQFF
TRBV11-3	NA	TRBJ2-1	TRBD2	TGTGCCAGCAGCCTTGGACTAGCGGGAACGCAGTTCTTC	CASSLGLAGTQFF
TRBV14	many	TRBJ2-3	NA	TGTGCCAGCAGCCAAGACATCACAACAGATACGCAGTATTTT	CASSQDITTDTQYF
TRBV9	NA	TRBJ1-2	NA	TGTGCCAGCACCTCGGTGGTTTCTAACTATGGCTACACCTTC	CASTSVVSNYGYTF
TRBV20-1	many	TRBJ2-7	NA	TGCAGTGCTAGAGATATCCCTCAGAGCTACGAGCAGTACTTC	CSARDIPQSYEQYF
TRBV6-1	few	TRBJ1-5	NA	TGTGCCAGCAGTGAAGGGGTGACGGTCAATCAGCCCCAGCATTTT	CASSEGVTVNQPQHF
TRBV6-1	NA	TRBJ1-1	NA	TGTGCCAGCAGAACTACAACTAACACTGAAGCTTTCTTT	CASRTTTNTEAFF
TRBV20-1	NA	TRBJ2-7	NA	TGCAGTGCTAGCGGTCTCTCCTACGAGCAGTACTTC	CSASGLSYEQYF